One sample yielded the 13 T cell receptor beta chains listed below, sequenced in a study of blood T cell repertoires in COVID-19. Generated by immunoSEQ multiplex PCR, the TCRdb table keeps only in-frame clones and is missing some. The sample carries approximately 220,000 clones, around 86% recorded once. The specimen was PBMCs or T cells enriched from blood (not recorded which). Receptors originate from a woman between 40 and 55 years old with acute COVID-19.

The V and J genes are TRBV18 and TRBJ2-2; 11 nucleotides agree with TRBD2. CDR3 length equals 17 residues. Germline V lookup: CDR1 KGHSH, CDR2 LQKENI. V lost 3 bases to trimming and J lost 3 bases; unmatched junction nucleotides: 6. Here the CDR3 DNA reads TGTGCCAGCTCACCGAGGCTAGCGGGAGGTGACACCGGGGAGCTGTTTTTT. Protein sequence: CASSPRLAGGDTGELFF.

The chain couples TRBV29-1 to TRBJ2-2; a weak D match, TRBD2 (6 bases). CDR1 SQVTM and CDR2 ANQGSEA come from the germline V gene. V gave up 3 bases and J gave up 1 base, with 9 bases separating them. CDR3 length equals 14 residues. The chain's CDR3 is CSVDGGMNTGELFF. The CDR3 DNA reads TGCAGCGTTGACGGGGGAATGAACACCGGGGAGCTGTTTTTT.

The rearrangement uses TRBV19 and TRBJ2-3; the D gene is possibly TRBD1 (5 bases). Trimming stripped 3 bases from V and 1 base from J, with 14 bases between. Per germline, CDR1 LNHDA and CDR2 SQIVND (reference sequence). The CDR3 totals 16 residues. This CDR3 is CASSIATGSGTDTQYF. CDR3 in DNA: TGTGCCAGTAGTATTGCCACAGGTTCGGGCACAGATACGCAGTATTTT.

Concerning this clone: A junction boundary mismatches the germline segment, possibly from a read error. CDR3 DNA: TGTGCCAGCTCATCACCGACAGGGGCGATCACTGAAGCTTTCTTT. Protein: CASSSPTGAITEAFF. The rearrangement joins TRBV18 to TRBJ1-1; 8 positions match TRBD1. There are 15 residues in the CDR3. Germline CDR1 reads KGHSH; CDR2 reads LQKENI. Filled out from reference TRBV18 and TRBJ1-1, the complete variable domain reads NAGVMQNPRHLVRRRGQEARLRCSPMKGHSHVYWYRQLPEEGLKFMVYLQKENIIDESGMPKERFSAEFPKEGPSILRIQQVVRGDSAAYFCASSSPTGAITEAFFGQGTRLTVV.

The rearrangement links TRBV3-1 (or the pseudogene TRBV3-2) to TRBJ2-5; D is ambiguous. Trimming took off 4 bases at V and 5 bases at J, with 8 bases between the two ends. This CDR3 contains 12 residues. Germline V gene data show CDR1 as LGHDT and CDR2 as YNNKEL (reference sequence). The CDR3 DNA follows: TGTGCCAGCAGCCGTACCGGGGAGACCCAGTACTTC. Translating gives CASSRTGETQYF.

The rearrangement uses TRBV28 and TRBJ2-5; D remains ambiguous. The CDR3 covers 13 residues. The V end lost 3 bases, the J end lost 0 bases, and 5 bases lay between the germline ends. In germline, CDR1 is MDHEN, CDR2 SYDVKM. CDR3 sequence reads: CASSFQYQETQYF. The CDR3 DNA sequence: TGTGCCAGCAGTTTTCAGTACCAAGAGACCCAGTACTTC.

The J gene is TRBJ1-2, the V gene TRBV21-1; TRBD1 reflects the table's D call only, with no check against the DNA. TRBV21-1 is assigned pseudogene status. The CDR3 has 13 residues. CDR3 sequence (DNA): TGTGCCAGCAGGTTAGGGGGTTCCTATGGCTACACCTTC. Translation: CASRLGGSYGYTF.

The J gene is TRBJ2-5, the V gene TRBV7-9, with 8 positions matching TRBD1. With 5 bases clipped from V and 6 bases from J, the junction kept 5 bases outside the gene matches. Germline-derived CDR1 and CDR2 are SEHNR and FQNEAQ (reference sequence). The CDR3 consists of 13 residues. In DNA form, the CDR3 reads TGTGCCAGCAGCACCGGACAGGGACAGACCCAGTACTTC. This sequence encodes CASSTGQGQTQYF.

This chain links TRBV11-2 with TRBJ2-2; D gene ambiguous. V dropped 4 bases and J dropped 8 bases, with 14 bases sitting between them. CDR3 length: 14 amino acids. Germline V gene sequence: CDR1 SGHAT, CDR2 FQNNGV. The CDR3 spells CASSSTTGAGELFF. The CDR3, as DNA: TGTGCCAGCAGCTCAACTACCGGAGCAGGGGAGCTGTTTTTT.

This chain uses TRBV7-8 with TRBJ1-1; TRBD1 matches at 10 bases. The CDR3 consists of 14 residues. Germline assignment: CDR1 SGHVS and CDR2 FQNEAQ. The ends lost 2 bases at V and 5 bases at J; junction bases unmatched: 2. CDR3: CASSLRDRGTEAFF. In DNA form, the CDR3 reads TGTGCCAGCAGCTTACGGGACAGGGGTACTGAAGCTTTCTTT.

This clone was recorded only once. The CDR3 coding sequence is TGTGCCAGCAGCGTAACCCACACAGGGAGCTATGGCTACACCTTC. It is translated as CASSVTHTGSYGYTF. The chain is built from TRBV9 and TRBJ1-2; a weak D match, TRBD1 (6 bases). The CDR3 is 15 amino acids. With 1 base removed from V and 4 bases from J, the gap between germline ends came to 14 bases. Germline assignment: CDR1 SGDLS and CDR2 YYNGEE.

This clone is a singleton in its sample. The CDR3 nucleotides are TGCGCCAGCAGCGTTACTAGAACAGATACGCAGTATTTT. Translated: CASSVTRTDTQYF. The V and J genes are TRBV10-1 and TRBJ2-3, with D possibly being TRBD2 (5 bases). V was trimmed by 6 bases and J by 3 bases, leaving 10 bases between them. The CDR3 totals 13 residues. Germline lookup yields CDR1 WNHNN and CDR2 SYGVQD (reference sequence).

The chain couples TRBV29-1 to TRBJ1-2; TRBD1 aligns across 7 bases. Unmatched junction bases numbered 10, after V lost 0 bases and J lost 3 bases. The CDR3 extends over 16 amino acids. Germline V gene lookup returns CDR1 SQVTM and CDR2 ANQGSEA. This chain's CDR3 is CSVEDRGETGHYGYTF. As DNA, the CDR3 is TGCAGCGTTGAAGATCGAGGTGAGACAGGGCACTATGGCTACACCTTC.